This TCR beta chain is drawn from a study of blood T cell repertoires in COVID-19 (dated by TCRdb to the early 2020s). Background on the whole study: The collaborator samples originated in the United States, Italy and Spain and spanned the acute and convalescent phases of COVID-19. The prospective study material was composed of cDNA or gDNA derived from T cells, B-cell-depleted T cells, or PBMCs. Deeply sampled blood TCRbeta repertoires from subjects exposed to, actively infected with, or recovered from COVID-19 were included in the dataset. The repertoires were released in a freely available public database intended as a resource for research on the immune response to SARS-CoV-2. Samples were obtained from the ongoing ImmuneRACE study (first 160 participants) and from roughly 1,300 subjects provided by 6 global collaborators. The sample metadata nearly always contained a de-identified subject ID, COVID-19 status, age in years and sex. HLA class I and class II types, where available, came from metadata supplied by the sample provider rather than from assay-based typing.

Details on this clone: What antigen it recognizes has not been identified. Qualities for individual bases were not recorded, and no much larger clone is one base off.

TCRbeta CDR3 regions were amplified from genomic DNA by means of the immunoSEQ Assay, a bias-controlled multiplex PCR. Under the source paper's analysis protocol: The number of nucleated cells in each sample was estimated by amplification of reference gene primers within the assay. To quantify the absolute abundance of each unique TCRbeta CDR3 rearrangement, sequence reads were collapsed and filtered. Productive Simpson clonality was computed per sample as the square root of Simpson's diversity index over productive rearrangements. TCRdb stores this immuneACCESS table with in-frame sequences only. Part of the clones is absent; in the studies checked, under half of the shortfall reflects unresolved V genes, and no reason is known for the rest. V and J calls and clone size come straight from that table; D and trimming were deduced from the DNA. In all, the sample holds over 250,000 clones, and roughly nine tenths of those were seen once. Clones ranked in the top ten supply over 2% of the sample.

Results the study describes overall, beyond this receptor: How much clinical and demographic metadata was included differed by source and by participant, and the metadata was provided uncurated.

Participants in the prospective study were aged roughly 18 to 100 years, lived in some 24 United States geographic areas, and enrolled through a virtual design. To assign participants to cohorts, the prospective study relied on clinical history that participants themselves reported in a screening survey and a study questionnaire. Recovered participants in ImmuneRACE Cohort 3 were defined by two consecutive negative NP/OP PCR tests, clearance by a healthcare professional, or resolution of symptoms. In the prospective study, whole blood, serum and a nasopharyngeal or oropharyngeal swab were collected from each participant by mobile phlebotomists. Additional blood draws and questionnaires over an approximately 2-month period could optionally be provided by prospective study participants. Blood samples from the prospective study were shipped frozen or at room temperature prior to DNA extraction. Measured from the cysteine to the phenylalanine, the CDR3 is 16 residues long. The DNA shown is the 48-base CDR3, in frame from base 1. CDR1 SNHLY and CDR2 FYNNEI are derived from the germline V gene. V is shortened by 1 base, J by 7 bases, and the region joining them spans 16 bases.

The sequence was obtained from a woman under 30 who had recovered from COVID-19. The chain was built from TRBV2 and TRBJ1-4; no D gene can be assigned with confidence. The sample was PBMCs or T cells enriched from blood (not recorded which). The nucleotide sequence reads TGTGCCAGCAGTGAAGGGAGGACTGGCGATGGTGAAAAACTGTTTTTT. Translated, this is CASSEGRTGDGEKLFF.